Listed below are T cell receptor beta chains from one sample, sequenced in a study of shared clonotypes between healthy human individuals. Clones were sequenced by immunoSEQ multiplex PCR, and TCRdb holds only the in-frame ones, with some missing. The repertoire includes under 600,000 clones, about 96% of them detected once, and about 0.06% sits in the top ten. Material: naive CD4+ T cells sorted from blood. Source of these receptors: a woman aged 25 to 39 in good health. Both conserved end residues are part of each CDR3. The D gene is left open where the match is weak.

j_call: TRBJ2-7; d_call: TRBD2; v_call: TRBV7-9; cdr3_aa: CASSSQQGLAGNEQYF; cdr3_nt: TGTGCCAGCAGCTCCCAACAGGGACTAGCGGGAAACGAGCAGTACTTC
j_call: TRBJ1-1; d_call: -; v_call: TRBV14; cdr3_aa: CASSLAQGWNTEAFF; cdr3_nt: TGTGCCAGCAGCCTAGCACAGGGCTGGAACACTGAAGCTTTCTTT
j_call: TRBJ2-7; d_call: -; v_call: TRBV6-1; cdr3_aa: CASSEAVGSGVYEQYF; cdr3_nt: TGTGCCAGCAGTGAAGCTGTTGGTAGCGGAGTCTACGAGCAGTACTTC
j_call: TRBJ2-7; d_call: TRBD2; v_call: TRBV28; cdr3_aa: CASSFSGIDYEQYF; cdr3_nt: TGTGCCAGCAGTTTTAGCGGGATTGACTACGAGCAGTACTTC
j_call: TRBJ2-1; d_call: TRBD2; v_call: TRBV7-9; cdr3_aa: CASSPAGGLSYNEQFF; cdr3_nt: TGTGCCAGCAGTCCGGCGGGAGGCCTCTCCTACAATGAGCAGTTCTTC
j_call: TRBJ1-6; d_call: -; v_call: TRBV30; cdr3_aa: CAWSVLDQMDSPLHF; cdr3_nt: TGTGCCTGGAGTGTACTGGATCAGATGGATTCACCCCTCCACTTT
j_call: TRBJ1-4; d_call: -; v_call: TRBV27; cdr3_aa: CASSWGRANEKLFF; cdr3_nt: TGTGCCAGCAGTTGGGGCAGGGCCAATGAAAAACTGTTTTTT
j_call: TRBJ2-7; d_call: TRBD1; v_call: TRBV5-4; cdr3_aa: CASRRTGSSYEQYF; cdr3_nt: TGTGCCAGCAGGCGGACAGGGAGCTCCTACGAGCAGTACTTC
j_call: TRBJ2-7; d_call: -; v_call: TRBV27; cdr3_aa: CASSDPGQASYEQYF; cdr3_nt: TGTGCCAGCAGTGATCCGGGACAAGCCTCCTACGAGCAGTACTTC
j_call: TRBJ2-1; d_call: -; v_call: TRBV11-2; cdr3_aa: CASSPGVSSYNEQFF; cdr3_nt: TGTGCCAGCAGCCCCGGGGTTAGCTCCTACAATGAGCAGTTCTTC
j_call: TRBJ1-2; d_call: -; v_call: TRBV11-1; cdr3_aa: CASSAARDGSYGYTF; cdr3_nt: TGTGCCAGCAGCGCGGCCCGGGACGGGAGTTATGGCTACACCTTC
j_call: TRBJ2-5; d_call: -; v_call: TRBV19; cdr3_aa: CASSSPHKEETQYF; cdr3_nt: TGTGCCAGTAGTTCTCCGCACAAAGAAGAGACCCAGTACTTC
j_call: TRBJ1-5; d_call: -; v_call: TRBV19; cdr3_aa: CASSIGANGNQPQHF; cdr3_nt: TGTGCCAGTAGTATAGGGGCGAACGGCAATCAGCCCCAGCATTTT